Each of the 26 T cell receptor beta chains below was sequenced from the same sample in a study of CD8 T cells in ankylosing spondylitis. Study results and limitations: Characteristic of ankylosing spondylitis blood, it appeared, was a TCR beta motif comprising roughly eight highly homologous variants.

The antigens for these receptors are not known. From the 5' RACE reads, TCRdb called clonotypes with MiXCR, one entry per CDR3 protein. The data contain about 460,000 distinct CDR3 sequences, approximately 5% of them seen just once; the ten biggest clones take up 3% to 4.5%. Sequenced input: blood, either unsorted or a sorted T cell fraction (not recorded which). These receptor sequences come from a male donor with ankylosing spondylitis.

This clonotype came up many times. CDR3 in amino acids: CASSPARGGGTEAFF. The CDR3 nucleotides read TGTGCCAGCAGCCCTGCCAGAGGGGGAGGCACTGAAGCTTTCTTT. This chain links TRBV7-6 with TRBJ1-1; maybe TRBD1 (6 bases). The CDR3 consists of 15 residues. Germline V gives CDR1 SGHVS, CDR2 FNYEAQ. Deletions cut 5 bases from V and 4 bases from J, with 17 bases between.

This clonotype was recorded many times. This chain's CDR3 is CASSQVGDRPYTF. The DNA of the CDR3 is TGCGCCAGCAGCCAAGTGGGGGACAGGCCCTACACCTTC. The chain carries TRBV4-3 and TRBJ1-2; 8 nucleotides match TRBD1. The CDR3 spans 13 residues. CDR1 LGHNA and CDR2 YSLEER come from the germline V gene. V lost 1 base, J lost 10 bases, and 5 bases stayed unmatched.

This clonotype was recorded many times. CDR3 protein: CASSRTGDSHEQFF. The CDR3 DNA sequence: TGTGCCAGCTCACGAACCGGGGATAGCCATGAGCAGTTCTTC. The rearrangement joins TRBV18 to TRBJ2-1; maybe TRBD2 (5 bases). V was clipped by 4 bases and J by 8 bases, with 15 bases between them. Germline CDR1 KGHSH, CDR2 LQKENI. The CDR3 contains 14 residues.

The table lists this clonotype with many counts. The chain joins TRBV5-1 to TRBJ2-1; TRBD2 might be the D (6 bases). Trimming removed 4 bases at V and 7 bases at J, with 15 bases between. CDR1 is SGHRS, CDR2 YFSETQ, per germline. The CDR3 totals 14 residues. The DNA of the CDR3 is TGCGCCAGCAGCGTCCGGGACTGGCGGAATGAGCAGTTCTTC. Protein sequence: CASSVRDWRNEQFF.

Worth noting for this clonotype: A much larger clone is a single base away; this may be a read error. The CDR3 nucleotides are TGTGCCAGCAAAATAGGAGCCCTCGCCTACAATGAGCAGTTCTTC. Encoded protein: CASKIGALAYNEQFF. The V and J genes are TRBV6-2 or TRBV6-3 and TRBJ2-1; D uncertain. Trimming cost V 7 bases and J 2 bases, with 15 bases left between them. From germline, CDR1 is MNHEY and CDR2 SVGEGT. The CDR3 is made up of 15 amino acids.

This clonotype was observed at least ten times. This sequence joins TRBV24-1 and TRBJ2-2; 7 bases line up with TRBD1. Germline values: CDR1 KGHDR, CDR2 SFDVKD. This CDR3 comprises 14 residues. J was trimmed by 5 bases and V by 4 bases; bases with no gene match: 3. This CDR3 reads CATSEGGGTGELFF. CDR3 nucleotides: TGTGCCACCAGTGAAGGGGGCGGAACCGGGGAGCTGTTTTTT.

This clonotype has ten or more counts. The chain has TRBV7-8 and TRBJ2-3, with 8 bases identical to TRBD2. The CDR3 length is 15 residues. Germline V gene data show CDR1 as SGHVS and CDR2 as FQNEAQ. Losses at the gene ends were 3 bases for V and 4 bases for J; bases not matched to a gene: 6. DNA for the CDR3: TGTGCCAGCAGCTTTTCGCGGGGGGTCCCAGATACGCAGTATTTT. Its translation is CASSFSRGVPDTQYF.

This clonotype has at least ten counts. This rearrangement joins TRBV29-1 to TRBJ1-5; TRBD1 aligns across 8 bases. The V and J ends lost 6 bases and 0 bases, in that order; junction bases with no gene match: 4. The CDR3 runs to 14 residues. CDR1 and CDR2 (germline): SQVTM, ANQGSEA. CDR3 in DNA: TGCAGCGTCTTACAGGGGGGTAGCAATCAGCCCCAGCATTTT. This sequence encodes CSVLQGGSNQPQHF.

The chain couples TRBV28 to TRBJ1-4, with D unclear. The CDR3 contains 17 residues. The V end was cut by 3 bases, the J end by 0 bases, with 14 bases between. The germline V gene has CDR1 MDHEN and CDR2 SYDVKM. This CDR3 reads CASSFHSISSTNEKLFF. The CDR3 DNA reads TGTGCCAGCAGTTTCCACAGTATTTCCTCAACTAATGAAAAACTGTTTTTT.

This clonotype was seen a handful of times. This chain links TRBV7-2 with TRBJ2-7; D is unclear. The germline V gene has CDR1 SGHTA and CDR2 FQGNSA. This CDR3 has 14 residues. V lost 1 base to trimming and J lost 0 bases, with 7 bases between them. This chain's CDR3 is CASSLVHSSYEQYF. For the CDR3, the DNA is TGTGCCAGCAGCTTAGTCCATAGCTCCTACGAGCAGTACTTC.

The chain links TRBV5-1 to TRBJ2-3; D is unclear. V lost 4 bases and J lost 6, with 12 bases in between. Looked up from germline, CDR1 is SGHRS and CDR2 is YFSETQ. The CDR3 is 13 amino acids. The CDR3 nucleotides read TGCGCCAGCAGCGACGGCGCTATCGATACGCAGTATTTT. Translating it yields CASSDGAIDTQYF. Supplemented by reference TRBV5-1 and TRBJ2-3, the full variable domain reads KAGVTQTPRYLIKTRGQQVTLSCSPISGHRSVSWYQQTPGQGLQFLFEYFSETQRNKGNFPGRFSGRQFSNSRSEMNVSTLELGDSALYLCASSDGAIDTQYFGPGTRLTVL.

This clonotype was observed a handful of times. This chain uses TRBV2 with TRBJ1-6, with TRBD1 as a possible D gene (5 bases). There are 13 residues in the CDR3. V lost 4 bases to trimming and J lost 14 bases, with 15 bases between them. The germline V gene encodes CDR1 SNHLY and CDR2 FYNNEI. The CDR3 spells CASSVNRPRALHF. DNA of the CDR3: TGTGCCAGCAGTGTTAACAGACCCAGGGCCCTCCACTTT.

Ten or more counts support this clonotype. The chain uses TRBV6-2 or TRBV6-3 and TRBJ2-7; perhaps D is TRBD1 or TRBD2 (5 bases each). V lost 7 bases to trimming and J lost 6 bases, with 13 bases between them. The germline gives CDR1 MNHEY, CDR2 SVGEGT. CDR3 length: 12 residues. The CDR3 DNA reads as TGTGCCAGCACCCATTTCGGGACCGAGCAGTACTTC. Translating it yields CASTHFGTEQYF.

This clonotype was seen ten or more times. The chain has TRBV20-1 and TRBJ1-2; D may be TRBD1 (5 bases). Trimming shortened V by 3 bases and J by 6 bases, and 17 bases separated the two germline ends. The CDR3 sequence is 14 residues long. Germline V CDR1 and CDR2: DFQATT, SNEGSKA (reference sequence). CDR3 in amino acids: CSARVAGQGDGYTF. The CDR3 coding sequence is TGCAGTGCTAGGGTAGCAGGGCAAGGGGATGGCTACACCTTC.

This clonotype has ten or more counts. The chain combines TRBV7-2 with TRBJ2-3, with D unclear. CDR3 length equals 14 residues. The ends were cut back, 7 bases at V and 2 bases at J, with 13 bases in the middle. In germline, CDR1 is SGHTA, CDR2 FQGNSA. The CDR3 is CASTLTGPTDTQYF. In DNA, the CDR3 is TGTGCCAGCACCCTAACGGGTCCCACAGATACGCAGTATTTT.

V is TRBV11-2 and J is TRBJ2-2, with 10 bases fitting TRBD2. Losses at the gene ends were 2 bases for V and 1 base for J; bases not matched to a gene: 10. The CDR3 has 19 residues. Per germline, CDR1 SGHAT and CDR2 FQNNGV. CDR3 in amino acids: CASSLLPAAGGLNTGELFF. The CDR3 region has the DNA TGTGCCAGCAGCTTACTCCCCGCAGCGGGAGGGCTGAACACCGGGGAGCTGTTTTTT.

The chain joins TRBV7-3 to TRBJ2-5; tentatively, D is TRBD2 (6 bases). The length of the CDR3 is 13 residues. Germline CDR1 SGHTA, CDR2 FQGTGA. Deletions cut 5 bases from V and 5 bases from J, with 12 bases between. In DNA, the CDR3 is TGTGCCAGCAGCCGCGGGGAGTCGGAGACCCAGTACTTC. This sequence encodes CASSRGESETQYF.

This clonotype was found many times. The chain carries TRBV7-9 and TRBJ2-1; 11 nucleotides align to TRBD2. The ends lost 4 bases at V and 5 bases at J; junction bases unmatched: 10. This CDR3 has 17 residues. The V gene's germline CDR1 is SEHNR and CDR2 FQNEAQ (reference sequence). CDR3: CASSSDLAGGAHNEQFF. In nucleotides, the CDR3 is TGTGCCAGCAGCTCCGATCTAGCGGGGGGCGCACACAATGAGCAGTTCTTC.

This clonotype has a count of ten or more. In nucleotides, the CDR3 is TGTGCCAGCAGAAACGGGACAGGTTTTTCAGATACGCAGTATTTT. This encodes CASRNGTGFSDTQYF. The J gene is TRBJ2-3, the V gene TRBV12-3 or TRBV12-4; 8 bases are a match to TRBD1. Trimming cost V 6 bases and J 4 bases; bases outside gene matches: 9. CDR3 length: 15 residues.

This clonotype has at least ten counts. V gene TRBV21-1 combines with J gene TRBJ1-3. TRBV21-1 is a pseudogene locus. The CDR3 contains 16 residues. Here the CDR3 DNA reads TGTGCCAGCACCACGAGCGGGGGGGACTCTGGAAACACCATATATTTT. Translating it yields CASTTSGGDSGNTIYF.

This clonotype was counted many times. The rearrangement uses TRBV15 and TRBJ1-3; D ambiguous. This CDR3 comprises 16 residues. V was trimmed by 3 bases and J by 0 bases, leaving 12 bases between them. The germline V gene encodes CDR1 LNHNV and CDR2 YYDKDF (reference sequence). CDR3 region: CATSRPSGSSGNTIYF. The CDR3 DNA reads TGTGCCACCAGCAGGCCTTCGGGATCCTCTGGAAACACCATATATTTT.

The sample holds many counts of this clonotype. The V and J genes are TRBV5-5 and TRBJ2-2, with a weak D call TRBD2 (5 bases). Trimming pared 3 bases from V and 3 bases from J, leaving 12 bases between. CDR1 SGHKS and CDR2 YYEKEE come from the germline V gene (reference sequence). CDR3 length: 15 residues. CDR3 in amino acids: CASSWRSGDTGELFF. The CDR3 DNA reads as TGTGCCAGCAGCTGGAGGAGTGGGGACACCGGGGAGCTGTTTTTT.

For this clonotype: This may be a read error: a much more frequent sequence differs by one nucleotide. J is TRBJ2-7 and V is TRBV5-1; the D gene is possibly TRBD1 (6 bases). Looked up from germline, CDR1 is SGHRS and CDR2 is YFSETQ. Trimming stripped 4 bases from V and 4 bases from J, with 15 bases between. This CDR3 region has 14 residues. The CDR3 protein is CASSPDRRLYEQYF. The CDR3 DNA reads TGCGCCAGCAGCCCAGACAGGCGGTTGTACGAGCAGTACTTC.

This clonotype has ten or more counts. The gene calls are TRBV5-1 and TRBJ2-7; TRBD1 matches 8 bases. The CDR3 length is 17 residues. Trimming at V came to 0 bases and at J to 0 bases, leaving 8 bases not matched to a gene. Germline values: CDR1 SGHRS, CDR2 YFSETQ. CDR3: CASSLANPGTGSYEQYF. In DNA form, the CDR3 reads TGCGCCAGCAGCTTGGCCAATCCAGGGACAGGCTCCTACGAGCAGTACTTC.

This clonotype was seen ten or more times. This chain uses TRBV10-3 with TRBJ1-2, with 7 bases that match TRBD1. CDR3 length: 14 residues. Germline V CDR1 and CDR2: ENHRY, SYGVKD. With V trimmed by 0 bases and J by 4 bases, 2 bases remained unmatched. As DNA, the CDR3 is TGTGCCATCAGTGAGTCCGGGACAGTCTATGGCTACACCTTC. It translates to CAISESGTVYGYTF.

This clonotype has ten or more counts. V gene TRBV10-3 combines with J gene TRBJ1-4; TRBD1 is a possible D gene (5 bases). Germline V gene data show CDR1 as ENHRY and CDR2 as SYGVKD. The V gene lost 8 bases and the J gene lost 5 bases, with 15 bases spanning the gap. The CDR3 consists of 14 residues. CDR3 nucleotides: TGTGCCATCCGACCTGGGCAGGGAAATGAAAAACTGTTTTTT. Its protein is CAIRPGQGNEKLFF.